The 5 T cell receptor beta chains below all came from one sample that was sequenced in a study of radiotherapy plus CTLA-4 blockade in lung cancer. Sequencing was performed with immunoSEQ multiplex PCR; in TCRdb, only in-frame clones are kept and a portion is missing. In the table there are 90,000 to 100,000 clones, 88% of which are singletons. The sequencing used peripheral blood, collected from a patient treated with radiotherapy plus ipilimumab. The receptors come from a human donor with non-small cell lung cancer that progressed on radiotherapy plus ipilimumab.

V is TRBV6-1 and J is TRBJ1-5; 9 bases are a match to TRBD1. The length of the CDR3 is 15 residues. Germline V gene lookup returns CDR1 MNHNS and CDR2 SASEGT. V lost 3 bases to trimming and J lost 6 bases; unmatched junction nucleotides: 6. CDR3: CASSDTGGLGQPQHF. DNA of the CDR3: TGTGCCAGCAGTGATACAGGGGGCCTCGGTCAGCCCCAGCATTTT.

J is TRBJ2-7 and V is TRBV5-5; TRBD1 might be the D (6 bases). There are 13 residues in the CDR3. Per the germline V gene, CDR1 is SGHKS and CDR2 is YYEKEE (reference sequence). The V and J ends lost 4 bases and 7 bases respectively, with 15 bases between them. The CDR3 DNA sequence: TGTGCCAGCAGCCCCGGACAGTTGTTGGAGCAGTACTTC. This gives the protein CASSPGQLLEQYF.

This clone was counted between two and nine times. The chain joins TRBV2 to TRBJ2-7; the match to TRBD2 covers 12 bases. The CDR3 extends over 16 amino acids. Germline V lookup: CDR1 SNHLY, CDR2 FYNNEI. Trimming cost V 6 bases and J 7 bases; bases outside gene matches: 13. This chain's CDR3 is CASSPNRLAGVDEQYF. CDR3 sequence (DNA): TGTGCCAGCAGCCCAAACCGACTAGCGGGAGTGGATGAGCAGTACTTC. The complete variable domain, with remaining parts taken from reference TRBV2 and TRBJ2-7, reads EPEVTQTPSHQVTQMGQEVILRCVPISNHLYFYWYRQILGQKVEFLVSFYNNEISEKSEIFDDQFSVERPDGSNFTLKIRSTKLEDSAMYFCASSPNRLAGVDEQYFGPGTRLTVT.

The genes are TRBV5-1 and TRBJ2-1; D is unresolved. Germline V gives CDR1 SGHRS, CDR2 YFSETQ. There are 12 residues in the CDR3. V was clipped by 8 bases and J by 9 bases, with 15 bases between them. The CDR3 loop is CASGPNNGEQFF. The CDR3 nucleotides read TGCGCCAGTGGGCCAAACAATGGTGAGCAGTTCTTC.

About this clone itself: An end of the junction does not agree with germline; a read error may underlie this. V and J are TRBV11-2 and TRBJ2-7, with 7 bases that match TRBD1. CDR1 SGHAT and CDR2 FQNNGV come from the germline V gene. The CDR3 is made up of 15 amino acids. Here the CDR3 DNA reads TGTGCCAGCAGCGTAGACAGGGTAATGTCCTACGAGCAGTACTTC. Its protein is CASSVDRVMSYEQYF.